The present entry profiles one T cell receptor (beta chain) with its context. Its cognate antigen is unknown. Profiled with immunoSEQ multiplex PCR; TCRdb holds only in-frame clones, not every one. The sample has 90,000 to 150,000 clones; 80% to 90% are singletons. The entry originates in a study of T cell responses to AZD1222 COVID-19 vaccine. The study's findings and limits: Among AZD1222 vaccinees, only five to seven were seropositive at baseline.

V gave up 7 bases and J gave up 5 bases; unmatched junction bases: 7. This CDR3 comprises 14 residues. In germline, CDR1 is MGHDK, CDR2 SYGVNS. This chain uses TRBV25-1 with TRBJ2-1; TRBD1 aligns across 8 bases. The sequencing here drew on peripheral blood, taken on day 0 of AZD1222 vaccination. This TCR was recovered from an adult in good health. In DNA, the CDR3 is TGTGCCAGCACCCCGACAGGGGTCCACAATGAGCAGTTCTTC. It codes for CASTPTGVHNEQFF.